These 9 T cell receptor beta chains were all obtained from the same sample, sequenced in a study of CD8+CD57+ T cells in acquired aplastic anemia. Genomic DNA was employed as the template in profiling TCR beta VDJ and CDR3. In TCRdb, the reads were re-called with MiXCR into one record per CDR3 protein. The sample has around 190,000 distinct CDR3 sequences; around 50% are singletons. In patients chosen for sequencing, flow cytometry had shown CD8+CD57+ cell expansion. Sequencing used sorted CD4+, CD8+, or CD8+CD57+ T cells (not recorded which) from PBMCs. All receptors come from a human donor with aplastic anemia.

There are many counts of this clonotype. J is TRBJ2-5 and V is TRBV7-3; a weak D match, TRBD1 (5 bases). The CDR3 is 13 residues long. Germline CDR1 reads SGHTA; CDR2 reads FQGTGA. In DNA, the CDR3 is TGTGCGACCTCGATGGGGCCCCAAGAGACCCAGTACTTC. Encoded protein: CATSMGPQETQYF.

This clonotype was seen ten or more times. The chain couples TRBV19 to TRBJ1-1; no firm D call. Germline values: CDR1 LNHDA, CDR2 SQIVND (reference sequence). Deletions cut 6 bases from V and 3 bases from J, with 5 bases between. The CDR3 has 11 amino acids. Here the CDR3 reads CASSLYTEAFF. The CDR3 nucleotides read TGTGCCAGTAGCCTTTACACTGAAGCTTTCTTT.

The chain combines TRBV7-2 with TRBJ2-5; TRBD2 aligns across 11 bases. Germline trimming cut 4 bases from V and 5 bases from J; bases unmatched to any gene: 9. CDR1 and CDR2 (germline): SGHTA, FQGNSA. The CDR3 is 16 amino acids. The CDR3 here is CASSSWLAGGFETQYF. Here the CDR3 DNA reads TGTGCCAGCAGCTCTTGGCTAGCGGGGGGTTTCGAGACCCAGTACTTC.

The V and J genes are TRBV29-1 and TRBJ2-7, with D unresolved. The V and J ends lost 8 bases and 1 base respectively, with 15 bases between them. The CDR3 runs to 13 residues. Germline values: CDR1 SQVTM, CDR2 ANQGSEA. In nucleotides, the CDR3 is TGCAGCATCTCGCCGGACGGATCCTACGAGCAGTACTTC. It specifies CSISPDGSYEQYF.

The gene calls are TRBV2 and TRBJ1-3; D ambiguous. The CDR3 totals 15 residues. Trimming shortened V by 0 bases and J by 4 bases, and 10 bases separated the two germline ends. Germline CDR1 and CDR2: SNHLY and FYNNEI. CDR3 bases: TGTGCCAGCAGTGAAGCGCAGTCAGGCGGAAACACCATATATTTT. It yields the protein CASSEAQSGGNTIYF.

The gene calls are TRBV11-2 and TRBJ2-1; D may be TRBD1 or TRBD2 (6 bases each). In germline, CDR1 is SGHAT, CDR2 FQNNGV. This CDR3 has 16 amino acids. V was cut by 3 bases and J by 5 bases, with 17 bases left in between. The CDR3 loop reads CASSFRGGGENNEQFF. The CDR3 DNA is TGTGCCAGCAGCTTCAGGGGTGGCGGGGAGAACAATGAGCAGTTCTTC. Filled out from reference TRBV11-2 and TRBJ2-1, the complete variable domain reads EAGVAQSPRYKIIEKRQSVAFWCNPISGHATLYWYQQILGQGPKLLIQFQNNGVVDDSQLPKDRFSAERLKGVDSTLKIQPAKLEDSAVYLCASSFRGGGENNEQFFGPGTRLTVL.

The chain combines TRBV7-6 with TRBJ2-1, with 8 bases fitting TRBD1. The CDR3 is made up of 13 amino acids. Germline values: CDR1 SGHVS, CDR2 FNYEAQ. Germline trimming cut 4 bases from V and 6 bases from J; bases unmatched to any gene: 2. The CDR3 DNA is TGTGCCAGCAGCTCTACAGGGGGCAATGAGCAGTTCTTC. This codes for CASSSTGGNEQFF.

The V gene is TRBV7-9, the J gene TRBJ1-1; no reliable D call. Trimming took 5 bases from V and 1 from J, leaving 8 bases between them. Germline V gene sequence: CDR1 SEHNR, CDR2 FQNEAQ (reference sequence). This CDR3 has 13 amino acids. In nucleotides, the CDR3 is TGTGCCAGCAGCCCCCAGGCGAACACTGAAGCTTTCTTT. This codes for CASSPQANTEAFF.

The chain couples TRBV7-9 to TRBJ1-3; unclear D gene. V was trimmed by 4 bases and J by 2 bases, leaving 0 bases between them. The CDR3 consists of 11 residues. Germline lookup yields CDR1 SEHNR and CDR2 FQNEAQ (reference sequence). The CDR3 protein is CASSSGNTIYF. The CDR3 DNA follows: TGTGCCAGCAGCTCTGGAAACACCATATATTTT. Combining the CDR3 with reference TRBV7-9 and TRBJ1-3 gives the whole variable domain DTGVSQNPRHKITKRGQNVTFRCDPISEHNRLYWYRQTLGQGPEFLTYFQNEAQLEKSRLLSDRFSAERPKGSFSTLEIQRTEQGDSAMYLCASSSGNTIYFGEGSWLTVV.